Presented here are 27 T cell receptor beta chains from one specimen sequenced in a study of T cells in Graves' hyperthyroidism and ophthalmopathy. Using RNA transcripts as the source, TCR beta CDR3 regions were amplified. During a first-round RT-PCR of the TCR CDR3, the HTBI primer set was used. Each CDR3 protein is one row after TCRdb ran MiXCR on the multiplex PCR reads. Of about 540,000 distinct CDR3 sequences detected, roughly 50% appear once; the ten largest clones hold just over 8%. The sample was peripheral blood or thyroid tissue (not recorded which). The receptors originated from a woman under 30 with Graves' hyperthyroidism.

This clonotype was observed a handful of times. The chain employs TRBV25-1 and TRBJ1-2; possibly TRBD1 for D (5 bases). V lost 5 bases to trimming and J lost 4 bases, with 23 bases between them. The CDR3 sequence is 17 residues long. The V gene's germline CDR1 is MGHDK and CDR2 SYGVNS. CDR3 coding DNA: TGTGCCAGCAGTTTATTGGGAGGACTTGGACAAGGCTATGGCTACACCTTC. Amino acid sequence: CASSLLGGLGQGYGYTF.

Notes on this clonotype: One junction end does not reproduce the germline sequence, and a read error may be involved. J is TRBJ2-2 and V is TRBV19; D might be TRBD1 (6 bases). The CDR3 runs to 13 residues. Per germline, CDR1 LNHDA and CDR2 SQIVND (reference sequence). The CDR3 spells CASRSTGHGELLF. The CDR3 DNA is TGTGCCAGTAGATCTACAGGGCACGGGGAGCTGCTTTTT.

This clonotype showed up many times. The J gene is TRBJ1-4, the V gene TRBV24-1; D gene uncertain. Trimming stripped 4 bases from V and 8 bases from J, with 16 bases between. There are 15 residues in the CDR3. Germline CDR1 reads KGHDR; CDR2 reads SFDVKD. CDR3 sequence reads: CATSDPADPQEKLFF. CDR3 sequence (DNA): TGTGCCACCAGTGACCCGGCAGATCCCCAGGAAAAACTGTTTTTT.

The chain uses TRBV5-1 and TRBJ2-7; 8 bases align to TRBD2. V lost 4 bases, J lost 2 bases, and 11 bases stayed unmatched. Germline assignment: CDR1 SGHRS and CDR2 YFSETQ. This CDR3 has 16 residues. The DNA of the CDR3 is TGCGCCAGCAGCCAAGATCAGGCGGGAGGTCCCTACGAGCAGTACTTC. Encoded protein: CASSQDQAGGPYEQYF.

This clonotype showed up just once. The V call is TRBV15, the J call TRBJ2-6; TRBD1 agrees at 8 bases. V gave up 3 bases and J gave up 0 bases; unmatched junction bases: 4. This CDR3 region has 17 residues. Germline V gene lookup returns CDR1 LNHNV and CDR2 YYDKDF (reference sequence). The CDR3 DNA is TGTGCCACCAGCAGGACAGGGGCCCACTCTGGGGCCAACGTCCTGACTTTC. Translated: CATSRTGAHSGANVLTF.

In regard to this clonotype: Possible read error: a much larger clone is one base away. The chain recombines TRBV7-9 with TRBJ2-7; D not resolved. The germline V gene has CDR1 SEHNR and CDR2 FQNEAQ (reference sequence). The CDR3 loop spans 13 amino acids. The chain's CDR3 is CASSFRSTYGQYF. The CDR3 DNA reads TGTGCCAGCAGCTTTAGGTCGACCTACGGGCAGTACTTC.

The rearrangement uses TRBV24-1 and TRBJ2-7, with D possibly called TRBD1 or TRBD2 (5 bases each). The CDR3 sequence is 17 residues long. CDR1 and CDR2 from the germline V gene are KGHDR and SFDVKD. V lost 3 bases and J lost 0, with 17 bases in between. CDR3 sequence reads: CATSDPPWGRISYEQYF. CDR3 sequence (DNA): TGTGCCACCAGTGATCCGCCGTGGGGGAGAATCTCCTACGAGCAGTACTTC.

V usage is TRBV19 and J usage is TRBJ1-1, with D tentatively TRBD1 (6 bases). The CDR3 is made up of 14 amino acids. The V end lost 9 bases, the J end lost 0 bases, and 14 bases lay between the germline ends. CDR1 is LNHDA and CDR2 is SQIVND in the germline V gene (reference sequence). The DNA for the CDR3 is TGTGCCAGCAGGAGGGAGGGGGTGAACACTGAAGCTTTCTTT. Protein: CASRREGVNTEAFF. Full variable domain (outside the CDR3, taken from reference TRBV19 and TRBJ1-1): DGGITQSPKYLFRKEGQNVTLSCEQNLNHDAMYWYRQDPGQGLRLIYYSQIVNDFQKGDIAEGYSVSREKKESFPLTVTSAQKNPTAFYLCASRREGVNTEAFFGQGTRLTVV.

The CDR3 bases are TGTGCCAGCAGCCAGTCACAGACCCAGTACTTC. Translating it yields CASSQSQTQYF. The chain uses TRBV7-8 and TRBJ2-5; no reliable D call. The germline gives CDR1 SGHVS, CDR2 FQNEAQ. The CDR3 runs 11 residues. Trimming left V 5 bases short and J 6 bases short, with 7 bases between.

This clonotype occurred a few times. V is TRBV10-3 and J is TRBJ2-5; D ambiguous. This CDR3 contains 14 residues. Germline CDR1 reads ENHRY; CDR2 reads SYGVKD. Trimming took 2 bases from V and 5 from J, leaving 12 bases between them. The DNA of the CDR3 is TGTGCCATCAGTGAGCTGGTAGCCTCCGAGACCCAGTACTTC. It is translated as CAISELVASETQYF.

The CDR3 bases are TGTGCCAGCAGTGAATTCGGGGCGGGGTACGAGCAGTACTTC. Protein: CASSEFGAGYEQYF. The chain joins TRBV25-1 to TRBJ2-7; perhaps TRBD2 as D (6 bases). Germline V CDR1 and CDR2: MGHDK, SYGVNS. The CDR3 loop spans 14 amino acids. Deletions cut 1 base from V and 4 bases from J, with 11 bases between.

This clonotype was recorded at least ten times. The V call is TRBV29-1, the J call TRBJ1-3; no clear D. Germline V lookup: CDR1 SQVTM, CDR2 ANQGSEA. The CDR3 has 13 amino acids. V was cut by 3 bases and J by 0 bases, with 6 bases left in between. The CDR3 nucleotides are TGCAGCGTTGAGGGCCACTCTGGAAACACCATATATTTT. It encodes CSVEGHSGNTIYF.

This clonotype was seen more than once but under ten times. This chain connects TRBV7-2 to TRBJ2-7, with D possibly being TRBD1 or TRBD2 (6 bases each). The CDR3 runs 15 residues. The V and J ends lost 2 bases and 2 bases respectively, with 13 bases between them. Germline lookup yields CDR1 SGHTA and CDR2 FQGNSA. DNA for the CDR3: TGTGCCAGCAGCTTAAGTCGGGGGCTAGCCTACGAGCAGTACTTC. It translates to CASSLSRGLAYEQYF.

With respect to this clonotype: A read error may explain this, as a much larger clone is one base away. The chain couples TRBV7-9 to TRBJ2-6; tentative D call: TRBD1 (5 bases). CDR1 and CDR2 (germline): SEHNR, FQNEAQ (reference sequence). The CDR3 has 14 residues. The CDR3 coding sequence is TGTGCCAGCAGCTTGAAGGCTGGGGCCAACGTCCCGACTTTC. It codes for CASSLKAGANVPTF.

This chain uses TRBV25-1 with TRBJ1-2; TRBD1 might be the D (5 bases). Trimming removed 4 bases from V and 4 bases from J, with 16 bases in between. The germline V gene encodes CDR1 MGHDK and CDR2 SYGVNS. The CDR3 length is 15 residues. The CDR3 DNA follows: TGTGCCAGCAGTGCCTCCGGGACCGACCTCTATGGCTACACCTTC. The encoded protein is CASSASGTDLYGYTF.

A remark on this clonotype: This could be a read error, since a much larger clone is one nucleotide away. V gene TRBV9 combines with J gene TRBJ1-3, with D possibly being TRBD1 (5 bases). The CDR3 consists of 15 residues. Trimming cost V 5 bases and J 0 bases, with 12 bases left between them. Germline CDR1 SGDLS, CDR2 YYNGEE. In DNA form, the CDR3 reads TGTGCCAGCAGGATTGAGGGGATCTCTGGAAACACCATATATTTT. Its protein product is CASRIEGISGNTIYF.

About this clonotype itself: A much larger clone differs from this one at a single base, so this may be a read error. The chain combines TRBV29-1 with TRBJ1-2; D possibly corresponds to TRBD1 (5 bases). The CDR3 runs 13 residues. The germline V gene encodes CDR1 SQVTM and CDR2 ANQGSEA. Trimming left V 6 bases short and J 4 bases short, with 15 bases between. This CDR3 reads CSVPNGGGYGYTF. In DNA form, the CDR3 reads TGCAGCGTCCCCAACGGGGGAGGCTATGGCTACACCTTC.

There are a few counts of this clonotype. The CDR3 loop reads CASSPIAGGGYEQYF. The CDR3 nucleotides are TGTGCCAGCAGCCCGATAGCGGGAGGGGGCTACGAGCAGTACTTC. V is TRBV14 and J is TRBJ2-7; 11 bases fit TRBD2. There are 15 residues in the CDR3. The trim removed 4 bases at V and 3 bases at J, leaving 5 bases unmatched. Germline CDR1 reads SGHDN; CDR2 reads FVKESK. Supplemented by reference TRBV14 and TRBJ2-7, the full variable domain reads EAGVTQFPSHSVIEKGQTVTLRCDPISGHDNLYWYRRVMGKEIKFLLHFVKESKQDESGMPNNRFLAERTGGTYSTLKVQPAELEDSGVYFCASSPIAGGGYEQYFGPGTRLTVT.

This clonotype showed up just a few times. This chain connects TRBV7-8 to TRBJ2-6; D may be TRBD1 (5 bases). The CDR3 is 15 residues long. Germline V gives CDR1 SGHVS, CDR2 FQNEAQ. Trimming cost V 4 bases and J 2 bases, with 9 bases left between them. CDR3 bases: TGTGCCAGCAGCTCGACAGCAACTGGGGCCAACGTCCTGACTTTC. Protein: CASSSTATGANVLTF.

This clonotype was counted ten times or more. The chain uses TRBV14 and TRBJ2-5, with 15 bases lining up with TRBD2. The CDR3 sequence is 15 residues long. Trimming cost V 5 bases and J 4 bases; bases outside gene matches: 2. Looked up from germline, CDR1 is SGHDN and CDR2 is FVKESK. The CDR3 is CASSWGLAGGETQYF. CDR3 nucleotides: TGTGCCAGCAGCTGGGGACTAGCGGGAGGAGAGACCCAGTACTTC.

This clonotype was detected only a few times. For the CDR3, the DNA is TGTGCCAGCACCCTTACAGGGAAACCGGATCAGCCCCAGCATTTT. Protein product: CASTLTGKPDQPQHF. This chain links TRBV9 with TRBJ1-5, with a tentative D call TRBD1 (6 bases). This CDR3 region has 15 residues. The ends were cut back, 6 bases at V and 5 bases at J, with 18 bases in the middle. In germline, CDR1 is SGDLS, CDR2 YYNGEE.

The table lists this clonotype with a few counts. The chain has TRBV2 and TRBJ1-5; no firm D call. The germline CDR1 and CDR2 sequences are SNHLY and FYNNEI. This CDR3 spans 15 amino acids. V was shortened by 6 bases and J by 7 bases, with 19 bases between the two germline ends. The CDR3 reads CASSEGRLRGQPQHF. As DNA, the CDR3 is TGTGCCAGCAGCGAGGGTCGGCTCCGGGGACAGCCCCAGCATTTT.

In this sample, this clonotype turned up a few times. The CDR3 reads CASSSRDGGYEQYF. In nucleotides, the CDR3 is TGTGCCAGCAGCTCCCGGGACGGTGGCTACGAGCAGTACTTC. The chain joins TRBV7-9 to TRBJ2-7; the D call may be TRBD1 or TRBD2 (5 bases each). The V gene lost 4 bases and the J gene lost 3 bases, with 13 bases spanning the gap. The germline V gene has CDR1 SEHNR and CDR2 FQNEAQ (reference sequence). The CDR3 is made up of 14 amino acids.

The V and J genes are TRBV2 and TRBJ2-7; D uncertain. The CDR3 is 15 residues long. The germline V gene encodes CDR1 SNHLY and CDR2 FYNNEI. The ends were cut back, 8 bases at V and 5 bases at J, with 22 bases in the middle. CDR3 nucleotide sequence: TGTGCCAGCGGGGTCATGTCGGCAGATTTCGACGAGCAGTACTTC. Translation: CASGVMSADFDEQYF.

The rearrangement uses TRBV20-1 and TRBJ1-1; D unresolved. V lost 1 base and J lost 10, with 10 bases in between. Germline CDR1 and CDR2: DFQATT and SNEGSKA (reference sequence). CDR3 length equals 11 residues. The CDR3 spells CSARGEGVAFF. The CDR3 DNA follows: TGCAGTGCTAGAGGGGAGGGAGTAGCTTTCTTT.

CDR3 sequence: CASSRSGGGLNQPQHF. The DNA for the CDR3 is TGTGCCAGCAGCAGGTCGGGCGGGGGGCTCAATCAGCCCCAGCATTTT. J is TRBJ1-5 and V is TRBV7-9, with D possibly being TRBD1 (6 bases). This CDR3 comprises 16 residues. In germline, CDR1 is SEHNR, CDR2 FQNEAQ (reference sequence). V was shortened by 5 bases and J by 3 bases, with 17 bases between the two germline ends.

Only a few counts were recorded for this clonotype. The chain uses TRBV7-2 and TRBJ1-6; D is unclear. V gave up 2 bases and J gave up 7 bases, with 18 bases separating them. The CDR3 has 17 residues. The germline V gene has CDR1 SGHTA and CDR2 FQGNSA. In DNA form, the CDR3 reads TGTGCCAGCAGCTTATTCGGTTTGGCCACCGGGAATTCACCCCTCCACTTT. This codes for CASSLFGLATGNSPLHF.